This TCR beta chain was sequenced during a study of T cells in tuberculosis. General study findings and limits: GMM-specific TCRs were nearer to active tuberculosis alpha repertoires, suggesting expansion.

TCRdb's copy holds only in-frame clones and misses some; the assay was immunoSEQ multiplex PCR. Of 25,000 to 35,000 clones detected, roughly 95% appear once; the ten largest clones hold under 3%. Worth noting for this clone: Its antigen is still unknown.

The clonotype comes from a donor aged 10 to 29 with latent tuberculosis or without tuberculosis infection. Sequencing was done on a sample of PBMCs.

The CDR3 DNA reads TGTGCCAGCAGCCGGGGGGGCGGGAATAGGAATGAGCAGTTCTTC. Translation: CASSRGGGNRNEQFF. The V and J genes are TRBV28 and TRBJ2-1; 8 bases map to TRBD2. Per the germline V gene, CDR1 is MDHEN and CDR2 is SYDVKM. CDR3 size: 15 residues. After removal of 6 bases from V and 7 bases from J, the junction contained 11 bases not matched to a gene.